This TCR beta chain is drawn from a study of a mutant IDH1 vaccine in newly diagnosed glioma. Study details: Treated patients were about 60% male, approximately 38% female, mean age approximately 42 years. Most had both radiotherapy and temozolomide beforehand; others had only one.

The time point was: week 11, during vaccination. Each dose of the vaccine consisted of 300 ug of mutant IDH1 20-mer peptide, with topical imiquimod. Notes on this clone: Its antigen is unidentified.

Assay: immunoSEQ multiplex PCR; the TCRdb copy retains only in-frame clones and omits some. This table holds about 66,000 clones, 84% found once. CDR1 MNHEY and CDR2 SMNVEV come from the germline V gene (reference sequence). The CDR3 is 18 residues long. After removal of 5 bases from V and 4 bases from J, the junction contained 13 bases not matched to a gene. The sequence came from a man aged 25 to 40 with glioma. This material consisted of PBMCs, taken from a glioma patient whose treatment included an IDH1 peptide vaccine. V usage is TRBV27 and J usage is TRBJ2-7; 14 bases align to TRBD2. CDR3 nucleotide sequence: TGTGCCAGCAGTCAACCCCTCCGACTAGCGGGGGGGCGGTACGAGCAGTACTTC. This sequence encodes CASSQPLRLAGGRYEQYF.